The next 8 T cell receptor beta chains were all read from a single sample in a study of blood T cell repertoires in COVID-19. Some clones are missing from TCRdb's copy, which holds only in-frame ones; the method was immunoSEQ multiplex PCR. The table has under 200,000 clones, 84% seen once; the top ten hold 13% to 15%. Sequencing was performed on peripheral blood. These receptors all stem from a man between 18 and 29 years old with active or convalescent COVID-19.

The chain joins TRBV30 to TRBJ1-4, with D perhaps TRBD1 (5 bases). Germline CDR1 is GTSNPN and CDR2 is SVGIG (reference sequence). The CDR3 spans 13 residues. V dropped 2 bases and J dropped 4 bases, with 8 bases sitting between them. The CDR3 spells CAWSRQFNEKLFF. The CDR3 DNA is TGTGCCTGGAGTAGACAGTTTAATGAAAAACTGTTTTTT.

This clone was found once. This sequence joins TRBV25-1 and TRBJ2-4; 7 positions agree with TRBD1. The CDR3 sequence is 16 residues long. V shed 7 bases and J 0 bases; nucleotides not matched to a gene: 9. Germline V gene data show CDR1 as MGHDK and CDR2 as SYGVNS. The CDR3 DNA follows: TGTGCCAGCACCGGGACAGACGCTTTAGCCAAAAACATTCAGTACTTC. Its protein product is CASTGTDALAKNIQYF.

Notes on this clone: Other DNA sequences in this sample translate to the same CDR3. The rearrangement joins TRBV9 to TRBJ1-1; unclear D gene. Germline lookup yields CDR1 SGDLS and CDR2 YYNGEE. V lost 0 bases to trimming and J lost 2 bases, with 5 bases between them. CDR3 length equals 13 residues. CDR3 nucleotides: TGTGCCAGCAGCGTAGGGAGAAACACTGAAGCTTTCTTT. Its translation: CASSVGRNTEAFF.

This clone was observed a few times. The gene calls are TRBV15 and TRBJ2-7, with TRBD1 matching 9 bases. Trimming took 0 bases from V and 7 from J; bases not matched to a gene: 10. The length of the CDR3 is 16 residues. Germline V gene lookup returns CDR1 LNHNV and CDR2 YYDKDF (reference sequence). The CDR3 region is CATSRDGDRARGEQYF. In DNA form, the CDR3 reads TGTGCCACCAGCAGAGATGGGGACAGGGCACGGGGGGAGCAGTACTTC. The full variable domain, rest sourced from reference TRBV15 and TRBJ2-7, is DAMVIQNPRYQVTQFGKPVTLSCSQTLNHNVMYWYQQKSSQAPKLLFHYYDKDFNNEADTPDNFQSRRPNTSFCFLDIRSPGLGDTAMYLCATSRDGDRARGEQYFGPGTRLTVT.

This clone turned up a few times. The chain links TRBV3-1 (or the pseudogene TRBV3-2) to TRBJ1-6; 8 bases fit TRBD1. Germline values: CDR1 LGHDT, CDR2 YNNKEL (reference sequence). The V segment lost 4 bases and the J segment 7 bases; nucleotides outside the gene matches: 15. This CDR3 is built from 18 residues. The CDR3 here is CASSPSEDRADWNSPLHF. CDR3 DNA: TGTGCCAGCAGCCCTTCCGAGGACAGGGCGGACTGGAATTCACCCCTCCACTTT.

V and J are TRBV2 and TRBJ1-1; weak D call: TRBD1 (5 bases). Trimming removed 4 bases at V and 4 bases at J, with 13 bases between. Germline V gene sequence: CDR1 SNHLY, CDR2 FYNNEI. The length of the CDR3 is 14 residues. CDR3 DNA: TGTGCCAGCAGTGGTTGGGAAGGGGCCACTGAAGCTTTCTTT. It is translated as CASSGWEGATEAFF. The variable domain in full, completed from reference TRBV2 and TRBJ1-1, reads EPEVTQTPSHQVTQMGQEVILRCVPISNHLYFYWYRQILGQKVEFLVSFYNNEISEKSEIFDDQFSVERPDGSNFTLKIRSTKLEDSAMYFCASSGWEGATEAFFGQGTRLTVV.

The chain uses TRBV5-4 and TRBJ1-6; 10 bases align to TRBD1. The V and J ends lost 4 bases and 7 bases, in that order; junction bases with no gene match: 5. The CDR3 totals 15 residues. Germline CDR1 and CDR2: SGHNT and YYREEE (reference sequence). This CDR3 is CASSTRTGGNSPLHF. The CDR3 bases are TGTGCCAGCAGCACCCGGACAGGGGGGAATTCACCCCTCCACTTT.

In this sample, this clone turned up once. The chain combines TRBV2 with TRBJ1-1; D is uncertain. V lost 7 bases to trimming and J lost 10 bases, with 7 bases between them. This CDR3 is built from 9 residues. Per germline, CDR1 SNHLY and CDR2 FYNNEI. CDR3 DNA sequence: TGTGCCAGCACCCCAGGAGCTTTCTTT. Residues: CASTPGAFF. The full variable domain, completed using reference TRBV2 and TRBJ1-1, is EPEVTQTPSHQVTQMGQEVILRCVPISNHLYFYWYRQILGQKVEFLVSFYNNEISEKSEIFDDQFSVERPDGSNFTLKIRSTKLEDSAMYFCASTPGAFFGQGTRLTVV.